The rows below give T cell receptor beta chains drawn from one sample of a study of blood T cell repertoires in COVID-19. Using immunoSEQ multiplex PCR, the repertoire was profiled, and TCRdb retains in-frame clones only, with some absent. Of 300,000 to 400,000 clones detected, around 91% appear once; the ten largest clones hold 2.5% to 4%. The specimen was peripheral blood. The source is a woman under 30 who had recovered from COVID-19. The CDR3 runs from the conserved cysteine through the conserved F or W. Each record gives: CDR3 length, D gene, J gene, clone size, V gene, CDR3 protein, CDR3 DNA. D genes are given only for firm matches. The size entry is marked missing in some rows and otherwise reads once, few, many or a size class.

16 | TRBD2 | TRBJ2-3 | NA | TRBV6-4 | CASSDLAGMTTDTQYF | TGTGCCAGCAGTGACCTAGCGGGAATGACGACAGATACGCAGTATTTT
16 | NA | TRBJ2-1 | NA | TRBV7-6 | CASSPVWASSYNEQFF | TGTGCCAGCAGCCCTGTCTGGGCGAGCTCCTACAATGAGCAGTTCTTC
15 | NA | TRBJ2-5 | NA | TRBV11-2 | CASSSQAGTQETQYF | TGTGCCAGCAGCTCTCAAGCCGGGACTCAAGAGACCCAGTACTTC
13 | NA | TRBJ1-2 | once | TRBV4-1 | CASSQVGSSGYTF | TGCGCCAGCAGCCAAGTAGGTTCTAGTGGCTACACCTTC
13 | NA | TRBJ1-2 | NA | TRBV30 | CAWSGVSFYGYTF | TGTGCCTGGTCGGGGGTATCTTTCTATGGCTACACCTTC
17 | TRBD2 | TRBJ2-5 | few | TRBV7-9 | CASSLGLSGRSSETQYF | TGTGCCAGCAGCTTAGGATTGAGCGGGAGATCGTCCGAGACCCAGTACTTC
15 | TRBD2 | TRBJ2-3 | NA | TRBV9 | CASSFTSGSTDTQYF | TGTGCCAGCAGCTTTACTAGCGGGAGCACAGATACGCAGTATTTT
17 | NA | TRBJ1-2 | NA | TRBV21-1 | CASIPHGGAPANYGYTF | TGTGCCAGCATCCCACACGGGGGGGCTCCCGCTAACTATGGCTACACCTTC
16 | TRBD1 | TRBJ2-3 | NA | TRBV7-9 | CASSSNRGRLADTQYF | TGTGCCAGCAGCTCAAACAGGGGGCGCCTGGCAGATACGCAGTATTTT
14 | TRBD1 | TRBJ1-1 | NA | TRBV3-1/TRBV3-2 | CASSPPGTGREAFF | TGTGCCAGCAGCCCACCCGGGACAGGTCGAGAAGCTTTCTTT
12 | NA | TRBJ2-3 | once | TRBV27 | CASSLFGGTQYF | TGTGCCAGCAGTTTATTCGGGGGTACGCAGTATTTT
14 | NA | TRBJ2-3 | once | TRBV7-2 | CASSLALNQDTQYF | TGTGCCAGCAGCTTAGCCCTCAATCAGGATACGCAGTATTTT
17 | TRBD2 | TRBJ2-1 | NA | TRBV5-6 | CASSLGFLGLGGNEQFF | TGTGCCAGCAGCTTGGGTTTTCTGGGACTAGGTGGAAATGAGCAGTTCTTC
15 | TRBD1 | TRBJ2-2 | NA | TRBV4-3 | CASSPGTGLTGELFF | TGCGCCAGCAGCCCGGGGACAGGGTTAACCGGGGAGCTGTTTTTT
13 | TRBD1 | TRBJ1-2 | NA | TRBV12-3/TRBV12-4 | CASSIPTGYGYTF | TGTGCCAGCAGTATACCGACAGGGTACGGCTACACCTTC
18 | NA | TRBJ2-1 | once | TRBV21-1 | CASSKGDSGTGGLNEQFF | TGTGCCAGCAGCAAAGGGGATTCCGGGACAGGGGGCCTGAATGAGCAGTTCTTC
13 | NA | TRBJ2-3 | few | TRBV7-2 | CASRPPGTDTQYF | TGTGCCAGCAGACCTCCGGGCACAGATACGCAGTATTTT
15 | TRBD2 | TRBJ2-1 | NA | TRBV11-3 | CASSALAGAGNEQFF | TGTGCCAGCAGCGCACTAGCGGGAGCTGGGAATGAGCAGTTCTTC
14 | TRBD1 | TRBJ1-6 | NA | TRBV6-2/TRBV6-3 | CASSRGTGGSPLHF | TGTGCCAGCAGCCGGGGGACAGGGGGTTCACCCCTCCACTTT
13 | NA | TRBJ1-1 | NA | TRBV29-1 | CSVARVTNTEAFF | TGCAGCGTCGCCCGTGTGACTAACACTGAAGCTTTCTTT
15 | NA | TRBJ2-1 | NA | TRBV24-1 | CATSDSESSYNEQFF | TGTGCCACCAGTGATTCTGAGAGCTCCTACAATGAGCAGTTCTTC
15 | TRBD1 | TRBJ2-3 | NA | TRBV3-1/TRBV3-2 | CASSKQGAGTDTQYF | TGTGCCAGCAGCAAACAGGGGGCTGGCACAGATACGCAGTATTTT
14 | TRBD1 | TRBJ1-1 | NA | TRBV19 | CASSVTGLDTEAFF | TGTGCCAGTAGTGTGACAGGGTTGGACACTGAAGCTTTCTTT
13 | NA | TRBJ2-5 | once | TRBV5-1 | CASSFGSEETQYF | TGCGCCAGCAGCTTTGGCAGTGAAGAGACCCAGTACTTC
13 | NA | TRBJ1-3 | NA | TRBV20-1 | CSASKPSGNTIYF | TGCAGTGCTAGTAAGCCTTCTGGAAACACCATATATTTT
17 | TRBD1 | TRBJ1-2 | NA | TRBV5-1 | CASSLDPGQGLDYGYTF | TGCGCCAGCAGCTTGGACCCGGGACAGGGGCTTGACTATGGCTACACCTTC
18 | TRBD2 | TRBJ2-1 | NA | TRBV7-8 | CASSWTGTSGESYNEQFF | TGTGCCAGCAGCTGGACAGGGACTAGCGGGGAGTCCTACAATGAGCAGTTCTTC
14 | TRBD2 | TRBJ2-3 | NA | TRBV19 | CATHSGRTTDTQYF | TGTGCCACCCATAGCGGGAGGACCACAGATACGCAGTATTTT
16 | NA | TRBJ2-2 | NA | TRBV4-1 | CASSPQGRKNTGELFF | TGCGCCAGCAGCCCACAGGGGAGGAAGAACACCGGGGAGCTGTTTTTT
13 | NA | TRBJ2-1 | NA | TRBV11-2 | CASSPGVHNEQFF | TGTGCCAGCAGCCCCGGGGTCCACAATGAGCAGTTCTTC
16 | TRBD2 | TRBJ2-3 | NA | TRBV2 | CASSGLAGGLGDTQYF | TGTGCCAGCAGTGGACTAGCGGGAGGGCTTGGTGATACGCAGTATTTT
15 | NA | TRBJ1-2 | NA | TRBV4-1 | CASSQVVSPNYGYTF | TGCGCCAGCAGCCAAGTTGTGAGTCCTAACTATGGCTACACCTTC
18 | TRBD1 | TRBJ1-5 | once | TRBV27 | CASSFIFGDRIGNQPQHF | TGTGCCAGCAGTTTCATTTTCGGGGACAGGATCGGCAATCAGCCCCAGCATTTT
16 | TRBD2 | TRBJ2-5 | NA | TRBV5-4 | CASSWGLAGGPETQYF | TGTGCCAGCAGCTGGGGACTAGCGGGAGGCCCAGAGACCCAGTACTTC
18 | NA | TRBJ2-1 | NA | TRBV7-8 | CASSLVRDPAAHYNEQFF | TGTGCCAGCAGCTTAGTGCGGGACCCTGCGGCCCACTACAATGAGCAGTTCTTC
16 | TRBD1 | TRBJ1-1 | NA | TRBV10-3 | CAITGRVTGANTEAFF | TGTGCCATCACGGGAAGGGTGACAGGGGCGAACACTGAAGCTTTCTTT
15 | TRBD1 | TRBJ2-1 | NA | TRBV19 | CASSSRTGVYNEQFF | TGTGCCAGTAGTAGTCGGACAGGGGTTTACAATGAGCAGTTCTTC
17 | NA | TRBJ2-1 | NA | TRBV9 | CASSVRSGPSSYNEQFF | TGTGCCAGCAGCGTAAGGTCGGGTCCGAGCTCCTACAATGAGCAGTTCTTC
16 | TRBD2 | TRBJ2-1 | NA | TRBV7-6 | CASSLAASGRVAEQFF | TGTGCCAGCAGCTTAGCGGCTAGCGGGAGGGTAGCTGAGCAGTTCTTC
14 | TRBD1 | TRBJ1-3 | once | TRBV5-6 | CASGDRGSGNTIYF | TGTGCCAGCGGCGACAGGGGCTCTGGAAACACCATATATTTT
17 | NA | TRBJ2-3 | NA | TRBV7-2 | CASSLPPLTLSADTQYF | TGTGCCAGCAGCTTGCCCCCCCTAACCCTATCTGCAGATACGCAGTATTTT
15 | TRBD1 | TRBJ1-2 | NA | TRBV6-5 | CASSHWTGLPRGYTF | TGTGCCAGCAGTCACTGGACAGGATTACCTCGGGGCTACACCTTC
14 | NA | TRBJ2-2 | NA | TRBV19 | CASSIVVDTGELFF | TGTGCCAGTAGTATAGTAGTAGACACCGGGGAGCTGTTTTTT
15 | NA | TRBJ1-3 | NA | TRBV6-5 | CASSAAGYSGNTIYF | TGTGCCAGCAGCGCGGCAGGGTACTCTGGAAACACCATATATTTT
15 | TRBD2 | TRBJ2-5 | NA | TRBV11-3 | CASSLVWTRQETQYF | TGTGCCAGCAGCTTAGTCTGGACTAGACAAGAGACCCAGTACTTC
14 | NA | TRBJ1-3 | NA | TRBV4-3 | CASRLKGVGNTIYF | TGCGCCAGCAGATTAAAGGGGGTGGGAAACACCATATATTTT
14 | TRBD1 | TRBJ1-2 | NA | TRBV5-4 | CASTRDRGLDGYTF | TGTGCCAGCACCCGGGACAGGGGTCTCGATGGCTACACCTTC
14 | NA | TRBJ1-2 | NA | TRBV3-1/TRBV3-2 | CASSHHMEGYGYTF | TGTGCCAGCAGCCATCATATGGAGGGCTATGGCTACACCTTC
12 | NA | TRBJ2-5 | once | TRBV29-1 | CSSQWGVETQYF | TGCAGCTCCCAATGGGGGGTAGAGACCCAGTACTTC
16 | TRBD2 | TRBJ2-1 | NA | TRBV7-9 | CASSLRSSGRINEQFF | TGTGCCAGCAGCTTAAGGTCTAGCGGGAGGATCAATGAGCAGTTCTTC
15 | NA | TRBJ1-3 | NA | TRBV7-9 | CASSLGGTAGNTIYF | TGTGCCAGCAGCTTAGGCGGAACCGCTGGAAACACCATATATTTT
15 | TRBD1 | TRBJ2-1 | NA | TRBV27 | CASSLSGQGGNEQFF | TGTGCCAGCAGTTTGTCGGGACAGGGAGGGAATGAGCAGTTCTTC
15 | NA | TRBJ1-3 | NA | TRBV2 | CASSEVFGRRNTIYF | TGTGCCAGCAGTGAAGTTTTTGGGAGGAGAAACACCATATATTTT
15 | NA | TRBJ1-1 | NA | TRBV5-8 | CASSPRARADTEAFF | TGTGCCAGCAGCCCCCGGGCCAGGGCTGACACTGAAGCTTTCTTT
13 | NA | TRBJ2-3 | NA | TRBV11-3 | CASSFRGTDTQYF | TGTGCCAGCAGCTTCCGGGGAACAGATACGCAGTATTTT
14 | TRBD2 | TRBJ2-1 | NA | TRBV2 | CASSLAGAYNEQFF | TGTGCCAGCAGTCTAGCGGGAGCCTACAATGAGCAGTTCTTC